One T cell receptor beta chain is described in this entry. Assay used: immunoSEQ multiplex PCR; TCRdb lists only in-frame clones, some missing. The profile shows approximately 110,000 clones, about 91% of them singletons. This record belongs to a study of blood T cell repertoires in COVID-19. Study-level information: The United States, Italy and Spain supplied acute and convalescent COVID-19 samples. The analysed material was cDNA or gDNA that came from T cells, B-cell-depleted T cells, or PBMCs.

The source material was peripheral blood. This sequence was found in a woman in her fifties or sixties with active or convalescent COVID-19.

The DNA for the CDR3 is TGTGCCAGCAGCTCTCAGGGCGCCAAAAACATTCAGTACTTC. Its protein product is CASSSQGAKNIQYF. This sequence joins TRBV5-6 and TRBJ2-4, with D perhaps TRBD1 (5 bases). The CDR3 totals 14 residues. V dropped 3 bases and J dropped 1 base, with 8 bases sitting between them. In germline, CDR1 is SGHDT, CDR2 YYEEEE. Based on the CDR3 plus reference TRBV5-6 and TRBJ2-4, the full variable domain is DAGVTQSPTHLIKTRGQQVTLRCSPKSGHDTVSWYQQALGQGPQFIFQYYEEEERQRGNFPDRFSGHQFPNYSSELNVNALLLGDSALYLCASSSQGAKNIQYFGAGTRLSVL.